The source of this T cell receptor (beta chain) is a study of shared clonotypes between healthy human individuals. Across the whole study: With ages of 18 to 49, the donors were a couple of women and three men.

General observations from the study: Expectations were that clonotype sharing among donors would be affected by sequencing depth. Shared clonotypes: about 5% naive CD4, around 4% naive CD8, about 2.2% memory CD4, around 0.4% memory CD8. Naive subsets tended to show greater estimated richness than memory subsets.

With 3 bases clipped from V and 3 bases from J, the junction kept 7 bases outside the gene matches. Germline V lookup: CDR1 SGHTA, CDR2 FQGNSA. The CDR3 runs to 16 residues. Method: immunoSEQ multiplex PCR; TCRdb's copy keeps in-frame clones and lacks some. Seen here are some 2,000,000 clones, roughly 94% observed once, and the top ten hold 0.9% to 1.3%. As for this clone: Its target is not known.

Naive CD8 cells lacked CD45RO and underwent positive selection for CCR7, leaving out terminally differentiated effector memory CD45RA+ cells. The chain employs TRBV7-2 and TRBJ2-3; 9 positions agree with TRBD2. Input material: naive CD8+ T cells sorted from blood. This TCR derives from a man aged 18 to 35 in good health. The CDR3 bases are TGTGCCAGCAGCTTCGGGACTAGCATTGGGACAGATACGCAGTATTTT. Amino acids: CASSFGTSIGTDTQYF.